This T cell receptor (beta chain) is from a study of response to subunit inactivated influenza vaccine. Study conclusions and caveats: Authors suggested each seasonal influenza vaccination recruits few new T cells.

Comment on this clonotype: The antigen remains undetermined.

MiXCR was run by TCRdb on the RT-PCR reads, yielding one entry per CDR3 protein. The sample holds 250,000 to 350,000 distinct CDR3 sequences; about 20% are singletons and the top ten take 10% to 13%. This CDR3 has 15 residues. Unmatched junction bases numbered 8, after V lost 5 bases and J lost 2 bases. The germline V gene encodes CDR1 DFQATT and CDR2 SNEGSKA (reference sequence). The source material was PBMCs from blood, sampled roughly 20 months after vaccination. The chain joins TRBV20-1 to TRBJ2-2; 7 bases align to TRBD2. This sequence was found in a man between 50 and 75 years old who received an inactivated influenza vaccine. The CDR3 region is CSAWNLAENTGELFF. The CDR3 DNA follows: TGCAGTGCTTGGAATCTAGCGGAAAACACCGGGGAGCTGTTTTTT.